These 20 T cell receptor beta chains originate from one sample sequenced in a study of PD-1 blockade in classical Hodgkin lymphoma. Assay: immunoSEQ multiplex PCR; the TCRdb copy retains only in-frame clones and omits some. Counted here are about 21,000 clones, 85% to 90% occurring once; the ten biggest clones make up 6.8%. Time point here: newly diagnosed, previously untreated cHL patient sample. It was by magnetic negative selection that CD8+ T cells were isolated from thawed PBMCs. Sequenced input: CD8+ T cells from blood. The receptors originated from a human donor with classical Hodgkin lymphoma.

This clone was seen more than once but under ten times. This chain joins TRBV2 and TRBJ1-1; D uncertain. In germline, CDR1 is SNHLY, CDR2 FYNNEI. There are 14 residues in the CDR3. The V end was cut by 4 bases, the J end by 5 bases, with 14 bases between. CDR3 in DNA: TGTGCCAGCAGTGTAGGGTTCGGGAGAACTGAAGCTTTCTTT. This codes for CASSVGFGRTEAFF.

V gene TRBV15 combines with J gene TRBJ2-1, with 9 nucleotides matching TRBD1. Germline assignment: CDR1 LNHNV and CDR2 YYDKDF (reference sequence). This CDR3 comprises 16 residues. J was trimmed by 3 bases and V by 3 bases; bases with no gene match: 6. In DNA form, the CDR3 reads TGTGCCACCAGCAGGGGACAGGGAACGTTCTACAATGAGCAGTTCTTC. This sequence encodes CATSRGQGTFYNEQFF. The whole variable domain, filled in from reference TRBV15 and TRBJ2-1, reads DAMVIQNPRYQVTQFGKPVTLSCSQTLNHNVMYWYQQKSSQAPKLLFHYYDKDFNNEADTPDNFQSRRPNTSFCFLDIRSPGLGDTAMYLCATSRGQGTFYNEQFFGPGTRLTVL.

This chain connects TRBV11-2 to TRBJ1-1; 9 bases line up with TRBD1. Germline lookup yields CDR1 SGHAT and CDR2 FQNNGV. This CDR3 is 14 amino acids long. Trimming cost V 5 bases and J 7 bases; bases outside gene matches: 8. CDR3 residues: CASSLYRDRVEAFF. The CDR3 bases are TGTGCCAGCAGCCTATACCGGGACAGGGTTGAAGCTTTCTTT. Based on the CDR3 plus reference TRBV11-2 and TRBJ1-1, the full variable domain is EAGVAQSPRYKIIEKRQSVAFWCNPISGHATLYWYQQILGQGPKLLIQFQNNGVVDDSQLPKDRFSAERLKGVDSTLKIQPAKLEDSAVYLCASSLYRDRVEAFFGQGTRLTVV.

The rearrangement uses TRBV4-3 and TRBJ2-1, with D perhaps given as TRBD1 or TRBD2 (5 bases each). The germline V gene has CDR1 LGHNA and CDR2 YSLEER. Trimming left V 0 bases short and J 12 bases short, with 15 bases between. The CDR3 contains 14 residues. The CDR3 protein is CASSQESGPWGQFF. The CDR3 coding sequence is TGCGCCAGCAGCCAAGAATCGGGACCGTGGGGGCAGTTCTTC.

The chain is built from TRBV4-1 and TRBJ2-2; D gene ambiguous. V lost 1 base, J lost 0 bases, and 9 bases lay in between. The CDR3 contains 16 residues. CDR1 is MGHRA, CDR2 YSYEKL, per germline. The CDR3 DNA reads as TGCGCCAGCAGCCAAGGTCAGGCCCCGAACACCGGGGAGCTGTTTTTT. Translation: CASSQGQAPNTGELFF.

This clone was recorded once. V is TRBV6-6 and J is TRBJ2-7; 10 bases fit TRBD1. Germline V gene sequence: CDR1 MNHNY, CDR2 SVGAGI (reference sequence). J gave up 2 bases and V 5 bases, and 6 bases lay outside the gene matches. CDR3 length: 15 amino acids. The CDR3 loop is CASSDSGQGTYEQYF. CDR3 in DNA: TGTGCCAGCAGTGATTCGGGACAGGGGACCTACGAGCAGTACTTC.

The chain links TRBV4-1 to TRBJ1-1; D is possibly TRBD1 (6 bases). V lost 4 bases to trimming and J lost 3 bases, with 12 bases between them. This CDR3 region has 14 residues. Per the germline V gene, CDR1 is MGHRA and CDR2 is YSYEKL. The CDR3 sequence: CASSRFKGDTEAFF. The CDR3 nucleotides read TGCGCCAGCAGCCGCTTCAAGGGGGACACTGAAGCTTTCTTT.

CDR3: CASSLAEGGDEQFF. The CDR3 coding sequence is TGTGCCAGCAGCTTGGCCGAGGGCGGAGATGAGCAGTTCTTC. This chain connects TRBV5-8 to TRBJ2-1, with a possible D match to TRBD2 (5 bases). Germline V gene lookup returns CDR1 SGHTS and CDR2 YDEGEE. There are 14 residues in the CDR3. V lost 0 bases and J 8 bases, leaving 12 bases between the germline ends.

The rearrangement uses TRBV7-6 and TRBJ2-1, with D hard to call. The CDR3 is 13 residues long. Looked up from germline, CDR1 is SGHVS and CDR2 is FNYEAQ. Trimming took off 10 bases at V and 6 bases at J, with 16 bases between the two ends. Here the CDR3 DNA reads TGTGCCACCCAAAGTGGGCCCTCCAATGAGCAGTTCTTC. Translation gives CATQSGPSNEQFF.

This chain joins TRBV27 and TRBJ1-2; possibly TRBD1 for D (6 bases). Germline CDR1 is MNHEY and CDR2 is SMNVEV (reference sequence). Trimming stripped 3 bases from V and 8 bases from J, with 13 bases between. The CDR3 has 13 residues. The CDR3 DNA is TGTGCCAGCAGTTTTCTGGGGGCTCGGGGCTACACCTTC. Residues: CASSFLGARGYTF.

This chain connects TRBV5-5 to TRBJ2-7, with 7 bases lining up with TRBD1. The germline CDR1 and CDR2 sequences are SGHKS and YYEKEE (reference sequence). V was pared by 0 bases and J by 6 bases, with 9 bases of the junction left unmatched. This CDR3 is 15 amino acids long. CDR3 sequence reads: CASSLVWTGIGEQYF. The DNA for the CDR3 is TGTGCCAGCAGCTTGGTTTGGACAGGCATAGGCGAGCAGTACTTC.

V usage is TRBV27 and J usage is TRBJ2-2; D gene uncertain. Trimming pared 2 bases from V and 8 bases from J, leaving 6 bases between. This CDR3 has 12 amino acids. The germline gives CDR1 MNHEY, CDR2 SMNVEV (reference sequence). CDR3 sequence (DNA): TGTGCCAGCAGTTTAGCGAGGGGGGAGCTGTTTTTT. Translation gives CASSLARGELFF.

This chain joins TRBV6-5 and TRBJ2-3; TRBD2 might be the D (6 bases). This CDR3 has 14 amino acids. Per germline, CDR1 MNHEY and CDR2 SVGAGI. V lost 0 bases and J 6 bases, leaving 10 bases between the germline ends. The CDR3 DNA reads as TGTGCCAGCAGTTACTCGTCAGGGAGGGATACGCAGTATTTT. Translated, it gives CASSYSSGRDTQYF.

The J gene is TRBJ1-2, the V gene TRBV19; tentative D call: TRBD1 (5 bases). This CDR3 spans 15 amino acids. Germline lookup yields CDR1 LNHDA and CDR2 SQIVND (reference sequence). V lost 0 bases, J lost 11 bases, and 19 bases lay in between. DNA for the CDR3: TGTGCCAGTAGTATAGATCCAGGCGTAACTGGGGGGTACACCTTC. As protein: CASSIDPGVTGGYTF.

This clone was detected a few times. The rearrangement links TRBV29-1 to TRBJ1-2; no reliable D call. Germline assignment: CDR1 SQVTM and CDR2 ANQGSEA. The CDR3 runs to 14 residues. V was trimmed by 3 bases and J by 3 bases, leaving 14 bases between them. CDR3 DNA: TGCAGCGTTGAGGGTCAGCAAGAAGACTATGGCTACACCTTC. Encoded protein: CSVEGQQEDYGYTF.

This clone was seen once. This rearrangement joins TRBV5-8 to TRBJ2-1; D remains unclear. CDR1 SGHTS and CDR2 YDEGEE come from the germline V gene. The CDR3 runs 14 residues. V lost 5 bases and J 0 bases, leaving 9 bases between the germline ends. CDR3 region: CASRSGFSYNEQFF. The CDR3 coding sequence is TGTGCCAGCAGATCCGGATTCTCCTACAATGAGCAGTTCTTC. Filled out from reference TRBV5-8 and TRBJ2-1, the complete variable domain reads EAGVTQSPTHLIKTRGQQATLRCSPISGHTSVYWYQQALGLGLQFLLWYDEGEERNRGNFPPRFSGRQFPNYSSELNVNALELEDSALYLCASRSGFSYNEQFFGPGTRLTVL.

CDR3: CASSHTGAGYEQYF. The CDR3 DNA reads TGCGCCAGCAGCCACACGGGAGCAGGCTACGAGCAGTACTTC. The chain joins TRBV5-1 to TRBJ2-7; possibly TRBD2 for D (6 bases). Trimming stripped 4 bases from V and 3 bases from J, with 14 bases between. This CDR3 spans 14 amino acids. Germline V CDR1 and CDR2: SGHRS, YFSETQ.

The chain recombines TRBV10-1 with TRBJ1-1, with 8 bases identical to TRBD1. The CDR3 spans 19 residues. In germline, CDR1 is WNHNN, CDR2 SYGVQD (reference sequence). V shed 6 bases and J 1 base; nucleotides not matched to a gene: 19. CDR3 DNA sequence: TGCGCCAGCAGATTTACCCACGCCAGGGGGCGAGCCCGGAACACTGAAGCTTTCTTT. Protein: CASRFTHARGRARNTEAFF.

V usage is TRBV30 and J usage is TRBJ2-2, with D perhaps TRBD1 (5 bases). The germline gives CDR1 GTSNPN, CDR2 SVGIG (reference sequence). The CDR3 totals 13 residues. Trimming removed 8 bases at V and 4 bases at J, with 14 bases between. In nucleotides, the CDR3 is TGTGCCCAAGATAAGGGGATCACCGGGGAGCTGTTTTTT. As protein: CAQDKGITGELFF.

The gene calls are TRBV28 and TRBJ1-2; D might be TRBD1 (6 bases). The germline V gene has CDR1 MDHEN and CDR2 SYDVKM. V was cut by 7 bases and J by 5 bases, with 17 bases left in between. CDR3 length: 14 residues. For the CDR3, the DNA is TGTGCCAGCACTCAGGGGCAGGGGAGGTATGGCTACACCTTC. It is translated as CASTQGQGRYGYTF.